This T cell receptor beta chain was identified in a study of Graves' ophthalmopathy and Graves' hyperthyroidism. General study findings and limits: Predictions made by the model for ophthalmopathy progression reached 70% to 71% sensitivity and around 73% specificity. Sensitivity of roughly 88% and specificity of around 80% were achieved when a 13-signature model separated ophthalmopathy from stable hyperthyroidism.

Patients were diagnosed from clinical symptoms, serum thyroxine, TRAb, thyroid ultrasound and orbital computed tomography. Of note for this clonotype: No antigen is known for it.

CDR1 is LNHDA, CDR2 SQIVND, per germline (reference sequence). The junction had 4 bases not matched to a gene; V was cut back by 4 bases and J by 0 bases. The CDR3 consists of 18 residues. Amplification from RNA transcripts yielded the TCR beta CDR3 regions. Second-round multiplex PCR came after first-round RT-PCR with HTBI primers. TCRdb recomputed calls from the multiplex PCR reads with MiXCR, one row per CDR3 protein. The table shows around 1,000,000 distinct CDR3 sequences, with approximately 35% occurring only once. This sequence was found in an adult man with Graves' hyperthyroidism. The sequenced sample consisted of peripheral blood or thyroid tissue (not recorded which). The chain recombines TRBV19 with TRBJ2-6; 12 positions match TRBD2. The CDR3 sequence: CASSTLTSGGSGANVLTF. The CDR3 DNA follows: TGTGCCAGTAGTACCTTGACTAGCGGGGGCTCTGGGGCCAACGTCCTGACTTTC.